This T cell receptor beta chain was observed in a study of blood T cell repertoires in COVID-19. The data were produced by immunoSEQ multiplex PCR, yet TCRdb's version contains in-frame clones alone and is incomplete. The sample contains about 140,000 clones, 75% to 90% of which appear only once. The length of the CDR3 is 16 residues. Germline CDR1 reads SGHVS; CDR2 reads FQNEAQ. The junction had 7 bases not matched to a gene; V was cut back by 1 base and J by 4 bases. V and J are TRBV7-8 and TRBJ2-7; 10 positions agree with TRBD2. The sequence was collected from a man in his fifties or sixties who had recovered from COVID-19. Sequencing was done on a sample of peripheral blood. The CDR3 coding sequence is TGTGCCAGCAGCTTAGTGGAGCGGGGGGGCCTGTACGAGCAGTACTTC. Translated: CASSLVERGGLYEQYF.